A selection of T cell receptor beta chains follows, all from one sample in a study of blood T cells in healthy people across ages. TCRdb reanalysed the 5' RACE reads using MiXCR and keeps one entry per CDR3 protein. The sample includes over 300,000 distinct CDR3 sequences, approximately 52% of them seen just once. Sequenced sample: blood. These receptors were taken from a man aged 55 to 70 in good health. CDR3s include the opening cysteine and the closing phenylalanine or tryptophan. A D gene is named only where the DNA matches it firmly. Where a row states a size, it is once, few, many or the class of an expanded clone; other rows omit it.

>.|TRBJ1-6|.|TRBV27
CASSSQSLGNSPLHF
TGTGCCAGTAGTTCCCAGAGTTTGGGAAATTCACCCCTCCACTTT
>few|TRBJ2-3|.|TRBV6-1
CASSEQGRLGDTQYF
TGTGCCAGCAGTGAACAGGGCAGGTTGGGAGATACGCAGTATTTT
>few|TRBJ2-7|.|TRBV7-2
CASSLDPGVPYEQYF
TGTGCCAGCAGCTTAGATCCGGGGGTCCCCTACGAGCAGTACTTC
>many|TRBJ2-5|.|TRBV5-1
CASSLASEETQYF
TGCGCCAGCAGCTTGGCGTCAGAAGAGACCCAGTACTTC
>.|TRBJ1-1|TRBD1|TRBV5-1
CASTLQGAGTNTEAFF
TGCGCCAGCACCTTGCAGGGGGCGGGGACGAACACTGAAGCTTTCTTT
>.|TRBJ2-3|TRBD2|TRBV5-1
CASSSGLAVPDTQYF
TGCGCCAGCAGCAGCGGACTAGCGGTTCCAGATACGCAGTATTTT
>.|TRBJ2-4|TRBD1|TRBV28
CASSIRGPNIQYF
TGTGCCAGCAGTATAAGGGGGCCAAACATTCAGTACTTC
>.|TRBJ2-1|.|TRBV11-2
CASSRLSGYNEQFF
TGTGCCAGCAGCCGGCTTTCCGGGTACAATGAGCAGTTCTTC
>.|TRBJ2-1|.|TRBV7-2
CASSANRAYNEQFF
TGTGCCAGCAGCGCCAACAGGGCCTACAATGAGCAGTTCTTC
>.|TRBJ1-2|.|TRBV12-3/TRBV12-4
CASSPPGGHNYGYTF
TGTGCCAGCAGCCCTCCGGGAGGACATAACTATGGCTACACCTTC